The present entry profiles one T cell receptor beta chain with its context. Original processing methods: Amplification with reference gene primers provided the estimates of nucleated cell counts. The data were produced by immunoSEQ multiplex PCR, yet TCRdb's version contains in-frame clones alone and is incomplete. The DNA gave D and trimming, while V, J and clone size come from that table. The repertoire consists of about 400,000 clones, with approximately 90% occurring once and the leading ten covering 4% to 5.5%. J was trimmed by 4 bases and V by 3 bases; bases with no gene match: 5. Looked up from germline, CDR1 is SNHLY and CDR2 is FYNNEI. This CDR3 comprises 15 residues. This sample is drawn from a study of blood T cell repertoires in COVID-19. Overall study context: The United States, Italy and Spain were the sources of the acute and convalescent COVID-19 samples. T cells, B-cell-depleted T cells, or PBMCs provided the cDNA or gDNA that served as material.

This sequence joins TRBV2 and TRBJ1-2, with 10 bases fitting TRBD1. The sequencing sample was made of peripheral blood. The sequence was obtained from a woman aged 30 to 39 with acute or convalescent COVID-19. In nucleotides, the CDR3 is TGTGCCAGCAGTGAGGGGACAGGGGTCCCCTATGGCTACACCTTC. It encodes CASSEGTGVPYGYTF. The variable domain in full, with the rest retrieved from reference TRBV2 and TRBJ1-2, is EPEVTQTPSHQVTQMGQEVILRCVPISNHLYFYWYRQILGQKVEFLVSFYNNEISEKSEIFDDQFSVERPDGSNFTLKIRSTKLEDSAMYFCASSEGTGVPYGYTFGSGTRLTVV.